The present T cell receptor beta chain was sequenced within a study of PD-1 blockade in classical Hodgkin lymphoma. Sequencing used immunoSEQ multiplex PCR; TCRdb keeps in-frame clones, though not all of them. The data hold 7,000 to 8,500 clones, with 76% observed a single time. Germline CDR1 SGDLS, CDR2 YYNGEE. With 0 bases clipped from V and 9 bases from J, the junction kept 7 bases outside the gene matches. The CDR3 spans 15 residues. Whole-study findings and limits: Patients who began taking nivolumab under 1 year after ASCT were left out. Reported baseline diversity: healthy donors highest, relapsed/refractory patients lowest.

As regards this clone: Antigen unknown.

Time point described: cycle 4 day 1 (C4D1), after around six weeks of nivolumab. The patients all showed relapse after autologous stem cell transplantation, while their brentuximab vedotin exposure varied. The rearrangement uses TRBV9 and TRBJ2-1, with 9 bases lining up with TRBD2. The TCR originated in a human donor with classical Hodgkin lymphoma. Specimen: peripheral blood mononuclear cells (PBMCs), collected before the fourth cycle of nivolumab. The CDR3 nucleotides are TGTGCCAGCAGCGTAGGAGCGGGGGGTCTCGCTGAGCAGTTCTTC. Its translation is CASSVGAGGLAEQFF.